This section outlines one T cell receptor (beta chain) sequence together with its context. Antigen specificity is unknown. The data belong to a study of OX40 agonist ivuxolimab in advanced cancers. As for the study in general: In this cohort, patients received ivuxolimab, an agonistic anti-OX40 (CD134) antibody. Study-level points and caveats: Some of the nonresponding patients also showed low levels of normalized T-cell clonal expansion.

TCRdb's copy holds only in-frame clones and misses some; the assay was immunoSEQ multiplex PCR. This table has about 25,000 clones, approximately 86% appearing once. No patient had autoimmune disease or received systemic immunosuppression. The timepoints at which blood was sampled were baseline, cycle 4 day 1, and cycle 7 day 1. The source is an adult with an advanced solid tumor such as melanoma, head and neck, liver or kidney cancer. This material consisted of CD4+ or CD8+ T cells sorted from blood, taken in a trial of the OX40 agonist ivuxolimab.

CDR3 sequence: CASHTGDISGERPYEQYF. CDR3 sequence (DNA): TGTGCCAGCCACACAGGGGACATTAGCGGGGAGAGGCCCTACGAGCAGTACTTC. V usage is TRBV28 and J usage is TRBJ2-7, with D perhaps TRBD2 (8 bases). V shed 8 bases and J shed 2 bases, with 28 bases lying between them. The CDR3 is 18 residues long. The germline CDR1 and CDR2 sequences are MDHEN and SYDVKM.